The 25 T cell receptor beta chains below come from one sample, sequenced in a study of T cell responses to AZD1222 COVID-19 vaccine. Repertoires were generated with immunoSEQ multiplex PCR, while TCRdb's copy carries only in-frame clones and drops some. The sample holds some 120,000 clones, more than 70% seen once. The sample consisted of peripheral blood, taken on day 0 of AZD1222 vaccination. These TCRs come from an adult in good health.

This chain links TRBV19 with TRBJ1-2; possibly TRBD1 for D (6 bases). The CDR3 is made up of 15 amino acids. Germline V gene lookup returns CDR1 LNHDA and CDR2 SQIVND (reference sequence). Trimming left V 4 bases short and J 5 bases short, with 17 bases between. CDR3 nucleotides: TGTGCCAGTAGTACCGGGACACGGGGAAAGTATGGCTACACCTTC. Amino acid sequence: CASSTGTRGKYGYTF.

This clone is labeled as medium-sized. The chain recombines TRBV19 with TRBJ2-2, with 9 nucleotides matching TRBD1. Per germline, CDR1 LNHDA and CDR2 SQIVND (reference sequence). The CDR3 consists of 15 residues. V was clipped by 5 bases and J by 2 bases; unmatched bases: 3. For the CDR3, the DNA is TGTGCCAGTAGTCTGACAGGGGGAAACACCGGGGAGCTGTTTTTT. This sequence encodes CASSLTGGNTGELFF.

Comment on this clone: Within the sample, other DNA sequences also encode this same CDR3. In nucleotides, the CDR3 is TGTGCCTGGAGTGTAGGGGGTAGCTCTGGGGCCAACGTCCTGACTTTC. It specifies CAWSVGGSSGANVLTF. The V and J genes are TRBV30 and TRBJ2-6, with a tentative D call TRBD1 (6 bases). The CDR3 covers 16 residues. Trimming pared 0 bases from V and 0 bases from J, leaving 9 bases between. Germline V gene lookup returns CDR1 GTSNPN and CDR2 SVGIG (reference sequence). Supplemented by reference TRBV30 and TRBJ2-6, the full variable domain reads SQTIHQWPATLVQPVGSPLSLECTVEGTSNPNLYWYRQAAGRGLQLLFYSVGIGQISSEVPQNLSASRPQDRQFILSSKKLLLSDSGFYLCAWSVGGSSGANVLTFGAGSRLTVL.

The gene calls are TRBV7-2 and TRBJ2-3; D is unclear. Germline-derived CDR1 and CDR2 are SGHTA and FQGNSA. This CDR3 region has 12 residues. With 5 bases removed from V and 5 bases from J, the gap between germline ends came to 8 bases. CDR3 in amino acids: CASSIPKDTQYF. CDR3 nucleotides: TGTGCCAGCAGCATACCTAAAGATACGCAGTATTTT.

The chain couples TRBV7-2 to TRBJ2-1, with D possibly matching TRBD2 (5 bases). The CDR3 is 14 residues long. V lost 1 base and J lost 2, with 6 bases in between. The V gene's germline CDR1 is SGHTA and CDR2 FQGNSA. The CDR3 here is CASSLGTAYNEQFF. The DNA for the CDR3 is TGTGCCAGCAGCTTAGGGACTGCCTACAATGAGCAGTTCTTC.

This clone was picked up one time. The chain couples TRBV7-3 to TRBJ2-7; possibly TRBD2 for D (6 bases). The CDR3 totals 14 residues. Germline CDR1 and CDR2: SGHTA and FQGTGA. V lost 2 bases, J lost 7 bases, and 15 bases lay in between. In DNA form, the CDR3 reads TGTGCCAGCAGCTTAGTTCCGGGGGTGAAAGAGCAGTACTTC. As protein: CASSLVPGVKEQYF.

This chain uses TRBV28 with TRBJ2-5; tentatively, D is TRBD1 (5 bases). Per germline, CDR1 MDHEN and CDR2 SYDVKM. V lost 2 bases and J lost 2, with 15 bases in between. The CDR3 runs to 16 residues. The CDR3: CASSLIQGVLQETQYF. For the CDR3, the DNA is TGTGCCAGCAGTTTAATTCAAGGGGTACTTCAAGAGACCCAGTACTTC.

This rearrangement joins TRBV27 to TRBJ1-1; D ambiguous. The V and J ends lost 5 bases and 0 bases respectively, with 7 bases between them. The CDR3 consists of 13 residues. Germline V CDR1 and CDR2: MNHEY, SMNVEV (reference sequence). CDR3 DNA sequence: TGTGCCAGCAGTCGGGCGGTGAACACTGAAGCTTTCTTT. This codes for CASSRAVNTEAFF.

CDR3 in amino acids: CASSGIGTLGGAGYTF. The CDR3 coding sequence is TGTGCCAGCAGTGGCATAGGGACTCTAGGGGGTGCTGGCTACACCTTC. The chain joins TRBV27 to TRBJ1-2; D may be TRBD1 (6 bases). Looked up from germline, CDR1 is MNHEY and CDR2 is SMNVEV (reference sequence). Trimming stripped 5 bases from V and 7 bases from J, with 23 bases between. The CDR3 covers 16 residues.

This clone has just a few counts. The J gene is TRBJ1-5, the V gene TRBV28; D ambiguous. There are 12 residues in the CDR3. Germline lookup yields CDR1 MDHEN and CDR2 SYDVKM. V dropped 8 bases and J dropped 1 base, with 6 bases sitting between them. The CDR3 sequence: CASAGSNQPQHF. For the CDR3, the DNA is TGTGCCAGCGCTGGGAGCAATCAGCCCCAGCATTTT.

This chain's CDR3 is CASSTRQNTEAFF. The CDR3 bases are TGTGCCAGTAGTACTCGACAGAACACTGAAGCTTTCTTT. V and J are TRBV19 and TRBJ1-1; D unclear. Germline CDR1 reads LNHDA; CDR2 reads SQIVND (reference sequence). The CDR3 covers 13 residues. V dropped 4 bases and J dropped 1 base, with 7 bases sitting between them.

This chain links TRBV6-5 with TRBJ2-1; 7 bases are shared with TRBD2. The CDR3 is made up of 15 amino acids. CDR1 and CDR2 (germline): MNHEY, SVGAGI. The junction had 9 bases not matched to a gene; V was cut back by 3 bases and J by 7 bases. The CDR3 loop is CASSYWRERGNEQFF. The CDR3 DNA is TGTGCCAGCAGTTATTGGCGGGAGCGAGGGAATGAGCAGTTCTTC.

The chain couples TRBV10-3 to TRBJ2-1; the D gene is possibly TRBD2 (6 bases). The germline V and J ends were trimmed by 7 bases and 2 bases, with 9 bases remaining between them. CDR3 length: 13 amino acids. Looked up from germline, CDR1 is ENHRY and CDR2 is SYGVKD. This CDR3 reads CAIMGEAYNEQFF. CDR3 coding DNA: TGTGCCATCATGGGGGAGGCCTACAATGAGCAGTTCTTC.

The sample holds one count of this clone. This chain links TRBV6-5 with TRBJ1-4; D is undetermined. Germline CDR1 and CDR2: MNHEY and SVGAGI. This CDR3 is built from 13 residues. Trimming cost V 8 bases and J 6 bases, with 13 bases left between them. CDR3 loop: CASLRGSDEKLFF. Here the CDR3 DNA reads TGTGCCAGCCTTCGCGGGTCGGATGAAAAACTGTTTTTT.

The rearrangement joins TRBV13 to TRBJ2-3; 9 bases align to TRBD1. Germline assignment: CDR1 PRHDT and CDR2 FYEKMQ (reference sequence). This CDR3 is 15 amino acids long. The V gene end was trimmed by 3 bases and the J gene end by 7 bases; junction bases not matched to a gene: 8. As DNA, the CDR3 is TGTGCCAGCAGCTTCCTGGACAGGGGCGTATATACGCAGTATTTT. Protein product: CASSFLDRGVYTQYF.

V usage is TRBV28 and J usage is TRBJ2-1; 8 nucleotides match TRBD2. Germline V lookup: CDR1 MDHEN, CDR2 SYDVKM. The CDR3 has 16 amino acids. The V segment lost 1 base and the J segment 8 bases; nucleotides outside the gene matches: 10. CDR3 amino acids: CASSLSRSGSVYEQFF. CDR3 in DNA: TGTGCCAGCAGTTTATCGAGGAGCGGGAGTGTTTATGAGCAGTTCTTC.

The count of this clone is one. This chain uses TRBV7-3 with TRBJ2-3, with 9 bases aligning to TRBD2. This CDR3 spans 19 amino acids. The V gene end was trimmed by 6 bases and the J gene end by 2 bases; junction bases not matched to a gene: 18. The germline CDR1 and CDR2 sequences are SGHTA and FQGTGA. CDR3 residues: CASSPYSTRAGGSTDTQYF. For the CDR3, the DNA is TGTGCCAGCAGTCCCTATTCGACCAGAGCGGGAGGATCCACAGATACGCAGTATTTT.

This clone was picked up one time. This chain joins TRBV11-3 and TRBJ2-1; 8 bases are a match to TRBD1. The CDR3 loop spans 17 amino acids. CDR1 and CDR2 from the germline V gene are SGHNT and YENEEA. V lost 3 bases to trimming and J lost 1 base; unmatched junction nucleotides: 8. CDR3 protein: CASSFNLGQGSYNEQFF. In DNA form, the CDR3 reads TGTGCCAGCAGCTTTAATTTAGGACAGGGATCCTACAATGAGCAGTTCTTC. The whole variable domain, remainder taken from reference TRBV11-3 and TRBJ2-1, is EAGVVQSPRYKIIEKKQPVAFWCNPISGHNTLYWYLQNLGQGPELLIRYENEEAVDDSQLPKDRFSAERLKGVDSTLKIQPAELGDSAVYLCASSFNLGQGSYNEQFFGPGTRLTVL.

The chain recombines TRBV11-2 with TRBJ2-7; possible D gene TRBD1, 6 bases. Germline lookup yields CDR1 SGHAT and CDR2 FQNNGV. Deletions cut 0 bases from V and 2 bases from J, with 26 bases between. The CDR3 length is 20 residues. The CDR3 here is CASSLDRFSRPGTNAYEQYF. The CDR3 DNA follows: TGTGCCAGCAGCTTAGACCGCTTTTCCCGTCCCGGGACAAATGCCTACGAGCAGTACTTC.

A few counts support this clone. The J gene is TRBJ1-2, the V gene TRBV6-5; TRBD1 matches 10 bases. Germline CDR1 reads MNHEY; CDR2 reads SVGAGI. CDR3 length: 13 amino acids. The V gene end was trimmed by 5 bases and the J gene end by 8 bases; junction bases not matched to a gene: 5. CDR3 DNA: TGTGCCAGCAGTAGGACAGGGGGTCGCGGCTACACCTTC. Its translation: CASSRTGGRGYTF.

The V gene is TRBV5-4, the J gene TRBJ1-6, with 7 nucleotides matching TRBD1. The V and J ends lost 5 bases and 6 bases, in that order; junction bases with no gene match: 8. In germline, CDR1 is SGHNT, CDR2 YYREEE (reference sequence). CDR3 length: 15 amino acids. CDR3 sequence: CASRSPRDSNSPLHF. Here the CDR3 DNA reads TGTGCCAGCAGATCGCCCCGGGACAGTAATTCACCCCTCCACTTT.

The chain links TRBV5-1 to TRBJ2-5; 7 bases agree with TRBD1. Looked up from germline, CDR1 is SGHRS and CDR2 is YFSETQ. Trimming took 5 bases from V and 7 from J; bases not matched to a gene: 17. There are 16 residues in the CDR3. The CDR3 region is CASRSQGQLGVGTQYF. The CDR3 DNA reads TGCGCCAGCAGATCCCAGGGACAGCTGGGGGTCGGGACCCAGTACTTC.

V and J are TRBV7-9 and TRBJ2-7, with D uncertain. The CDR3 has 13 residues. Trimming took 6 bases from V and 2 from J, leaving 11 bases between them. Germline CDR1 SEHNR, CDR2 FQNEAQ (reference sequence). The CDR3 coding sequence is TGTGCCAGCAGTAGGATGAGCGCCTACGAGCAGTACTTC. It is translated as CASSRMSAYEQYF.

This clone was detected once. The chain employs TRBV2 and TRBJ2-5, with D uncertain. The CDR3 sequence is 13 residues long. The ends were cut back, 1 base at V and 5 bases at J, with 8 bases in the middle. Germline CDR1 SNHLY, CDR2 FYNNEI. The CDR3 region has the DNA TGTGCCAGCAGTGAAGGACCTCTTGAGACCCAGTACTTC. Translation gives CASSEGPLETQYF.

This clone has only one observation. The rearrangement joins TRBV9 to TRBJ2-1, with 7 bases fitting TRBD2. The CDR3 totals 15 residues. Germline CDR1 is SGDLS and CDR2 is YYNGEE. V lost 2 bases and J lost 9; bases outside the gene matches: 11. CDR3 protein: CASSVMGGPSSEQFF. Written as DNA, the CDR3 is TGTGCCAGCAGCGTGATGGGAGGGCCCTCTAGTGAGCAGTTCTTC.